This T cell receptor (beta chain) was found in a study of blood T cell repertoires in COVID-19. Study-wide background: Collection of acute and convalescent COVID-19 samples took place in the United States, Italy and Spain. T cells, B-cell-depleted T cells, or PBMCs provided the cDNA or gDNA that served as material.

As handled by the study authors: From reference gene primer amplification, estimates of nucleated cell counts were derived. Method: immunoSEQ multiplex PCR; TCRdb's copy keeps in-frame clones and lacks some. V, J and clone size derive from that table, while D and trimming were established from the DNA sequence. This sample yields about 230,000 clones, of which nearly 90% are seen a single time; approximately 12% belongs to the top ten. There are 14 residues in the CDR3. Germline V gene sequence: CDR1 SGHRS, CDR2 YFSETQ. V lost 2 bases, J lost 5 bases, and 13 bases lay in between. This clone was detected only a few times.

Sample: peripheral blood. The receptor was derived from a woman younger than 30 who had recovered from COVID-19. The rearrangement links TRBV5-1 to TRBJ1-2; D possibly corresponds to TRBD1 (5 bases). CDR3 region: CASSFGGTGYGYTF. The DNA of the CDR3 is TGCGCCAGCAGCTTCGGGGGAACGGGTTATGGCTACACCTTC. The full variable domain, rest sourced from reference TRBV5-1 and TRBJ1-2, is KAGVTQTPRYLIKTRGQQVTLSCSPISGHRSVSWYQQTPGQGLQFLFEYFSETQRNKGNFPGRFSGRQFSNSRSEMNVSTLELGDSALYLCASSFGGTGYGYTFGSGTRLTVV.